The source of this T cell receptor beta chain is a study of T cell repertoires in aging, cancer and after chemotherapy. The V gene's germline CDR1 is SGHNT and CDR2 YYREEE (reference sequence). The CDR3 contains 14 residues. Trimming took off 0 bases at V and 4 bases at J, with 10 bases between the two ends. Amplification of TCR beta used genomic DNA extracted from peripheral blood. Rearranged V-D-J TRB sequences were amplified with a mixed TRB-A/B primer pool. TCRdb passed the multiplex PCR reads through MiXCR, listing each CDR3 protein once. The sample has under 10,000 distinct CDR3 sequences; around a third are singletons.

What was sequenced was blood. The chain couples TRBV5-4 to TRBJ1-2; D is unclear. The receptor was derived from a human donor in good health. CDR3 loop: CASSLDRNVYGYTF. CDR3 in DNA: TGTGCCAGCAGCTTGGACAGAAATGTCTATGGCTACACCTTC.